The 10 T cell receptor beta chains below all came from one sample that was sequenced in a study of technical replicates of blood from a handful of donors listed by TCRdb under 2017. The library was produced with the immunoSEQ multiplex PCR assay. Not all clones reach the TCRdb copy of this immuneACCESS table, which keeps in-frame sequences only. Checked studies attribute under half of the gap to unresolved V genes and leave the rest unexplained. This sample comprises approximately 89,000 clones, 94% of them detected only once. The ten largest clonotypes hold roughly 0.24% of the sample. Sequenced material: T cells isolated from PBMCs. The source of these receptors is a human donor in good health.

The chain uses TRBV9 and TRBJ2-1; 13 nucleotides agree with TRBD2. The CDR3 covers 16 residues. CDR1 is SGDLS, CDR2 YYNGEE, per germline. The V and J ends lost 0 bases and 9 bases, in that order; junction bases with no gene match: 6. CDR3 protein: CASSVDPGLAGSEQFF. In DNA form, the CDR3 reads TGTGCCAGCAGCGTAGATCCGGGACTAGCGGGGAGTGAGCAGTTCTTC.

The rearrangement uses TRBV19 and TRBJ1-3; no firm D call. The CDR3 runs to 15 residues. V lost 11 bases and J lost 0, with 17 bases in between. Germline CDR1 and CDR2: LNHDA and SQIVND (reference sequence). As DNA, the CDR3 is TGTGCCGTAACGCCCAGCGTCACCTCTGGAAACACCATATATTTT. Its translation: CAVTPSVTSGNTIYF.

The count of this clone is one. V is TRBV19 and J is TRBJ1-1; D call uncertain. The V gene's germline CDR1 is LNHDA and CDR2 SQIVND (reference sequence). CDR3 length equals 14 residues. The germline V and J ends were trimmed by 4 bases and 10 bases, with 19 bases remaining between them. This CDR3 reads CASSNFFERIGAFF. The CDR3 nucleotides read TGTGCCAGTAGTAACTTTTTCGAGAGAATCGGAGCTTTCTTT.

This sequence joins TRBV5-1 and TRBJ2-1; D may be TRBD2 (6 bases). V lost 4 bases, J lost 6 bases, and 17 bases lay in between. From germline, CDR1 is SGHRS and CDR2 YFSETQ. CDR3 length: 15 residues. In DNA, the CDR3 is TGCGCCAGCAGCGAAGAGATCGGGACTTTCAATGAGCAGTTCTTC. This translates into CASSEEIGTFNEQFF.

The V and J genes are TRBV29-1 and TRBJ2-7, with 7 bases aligning to TRBD1. CDR1 SQVTM and CDR2 ANQGSEA come from the germline V gene. The CDR3 loop spans 14 amino acids. The junction had 4 bases not matched to a gene; V was cut back by 1 base and J by 1 base. Here the CDR3 reads CSVEVRDRSYEQYF. The DNA for the CDR3 is TGCAGCGTTGAAGTTCGGGACAGATCCTACGAGCAGTACTTC.

The chain links TRBV7-9 to TRBJ2-5; D unresolved. The germline CDR1 and CDR2 sequences are SEHNR and FQNEAQ (reference sequence). V was pared by 1 base and J by 3 bases, with 9 bases between. The CDR3 spans 14 residues. As DNA, the CDR3 is TGTGCCAGCAGCTTAGTTAGAGTAAAAGAGACCCAGTACTTC. Residues: CASSLVRVKETQYF.

This chain joins TRBV9 and TRBJ1-2; D gene unclear. The CDR3 runs 14 residues. Germline-derived CDR1 and CDR2 are SGDLS and YYNGEE. The ends were cut back, 0 bases at V and 7 bases at J, with 13 bases in the middle. CDR3 in amino acids: CASSVVTGGSGYTF. The CDR3 nucleotides are TGTGCCAGCAGCGTAGTGACGGGTGGTAGTGGCTACACCTTC.

CDR3 region: CASSKPLLSYSNQPQHF. Written as DNA, the CDR3 is TGTGCCAGCAGTAAACCCCTATTAAGTTATAGCAATCAGCCCCAGCATTTT. The chain combines TRBV28 with TRBJ1-5; no definite D call. The germline V gene has CDR1 MDHEN and CDR2 SYDVKM. Trimming removed 5 bases from V and 0 bases from J, with 17 bases in between. The CDR3 is 17 amino acids. Full variable domain (rest looked up from reference TRBV28 and TRBJ1-5): DVKVTQSSRYLVKRTGEKVFLECVQDMDHENMFWYRQDPGLGLRLIYFSYDVKMKEKGDIPEGYSVSREKKERFSLILESASTNQTSMYLCASSKPLLSYSNQPQHFGDGTRLSIL.

The CDR3: CAWRLTGKANYGYTF. CDR3 DNA: TGTGCCTGGAGGCTGACAGGCAAAGCTAACTATGGCTACACCTTC. The chain combines TRBV30 with TRBJ1-2; D might be TRBD1 (6 bases). V lost 3 bases and J lost 0, with 14 bases in between. In germline, CDR1 is GTSNPN, CDR2 SVGIG (reference sequence). This CDR3 region has 15 residues.

The chain carries TRBV7-8 and TRBJ2-3, with no clear D. Germline V gives CDR1 SGHVS, CDR2 FQNEAQ. The CDR3 is 15 amino acids. Trimming took 1 base from V and 2 from J, leaving 10 bases between them. The DNA of the CDR3 is TGTGCCAGCAGCTTAGACCGGAGTTCCACAGATACGCAGTATTTT. Its translation: CASSLDRSSTDTQYF.